This note documents a single T cell receptor (beta chain) sequence. No antigen is known for it. Base qualities are not at hand, and no much larger clone is one base apart. The data were obtained in a study of shared clonotypes between healthy human individuals (dated by TCRdb to 2018 to 2021). In terms of the full investigation: The cohort included three men and a couple of women between 18 and 49 years of age. For each donor, CD4 naive and CD4 memory were each given three plates, CD8 naive was given two plates, and CD8 memory was given one plate. To estimate repertoire size and how much clonotypes are shared between individuals, the study performed deep sequencing of blood TCR repertoires from a handful of healthy adults. Libraries were prepared and TCR repertoires were sequenced by different laboratories using diverse techniques, in order to increase sequencing depth and limit assay-specific biases. Between about 0.94 and 8.9 billion PBMCs per donor were obtained by leukapheresis.

Using the deep immunoSEQ assay, multiplex PCR amplified TCR CDR3 regions from genomic DNA. Extracted genomic DNA from each cell subset was distributed evenly across all wells of several immunoSEQ 96-well plates, and each plate was treated as a replicate. For sorted subsets, each replicate PCR was loaded with about 0.2 ug genomic DNA, equivalent to 25,000 to 30,000 T cell genomes. The purified libraries were quantified using a Qubit 3.0 fluorometer, sized with a Bioanalyzer 2100, and then quantified again using the KAPA Library Quantification kit. Each immunoSEQ 96-well plate was sequenced on its own single-read 150-cycle Illumina NextSeq 550 flow cell. As for the original processing: The immunoSEQ output contained only junctional sequences without quality scores, so filtering could not match that applied to full-length reads. To assign V/J genes and CDR3, sequences were annotated against IMGT germline references using PyIR, a Python wrapper for IgBLAST v1.9. Reads were removed for weak V/J assignments (E-value above 1e-6), missing CDR3, stop codons, out-of-frame junctions, or ambiguous translated residues. V3J clonotypes were defined as sequences sharing an identical inferred V gene, J gene, and CDR3 amino acid sequence. Percentage overlap between repertoires was computed as shared unique clonotypes divided by the size of the smaller repertoire. Repertoire richness was assessed with RTK rarefaction, the Chao1 estimator, and Recon v2.1 estimates of unobserved clonotypes. For all TCRbeta clonotypes obtained by the gDNA method from a handful of donors, generation probabilities were computed with OLGA. TCRdb re-hosts the immuneACCESS table, in-frame sequences only. Its copies lack some clones; in the studies checked, an unresolved V gene accounts for under half of them, and the cause for the rest is not known. V and J calls and clone size come straight from that table; D and trimming were deduced from the DNA. Recorded for this sample are around 2.5 million clones; over 85% of them occurred a single time. 0.36% of the sample lies in the top ten.

Counted from cysteine to phenylalanine, this CDR3 has 14 amino acids. Just CDR3 DNA is preserved here, 42 bases in frame from base 1. The germline V gene provides CDR1 SGHTA and CDR2 FQGTGA. Trimming leaves V shorter by 7 bases and J shorter by 8 bases, with the junction holding 11 bases beyond the gene matches. Healthy HIV-negative adults with no recently reported acute infections or vaccinations were included as donors. Every donor was a Caucasian adult living in Nashville, Tennessee, USA. CD4+ T cells were enriched by magnetic negative selection, after which naive cells were positively selected on CD45RA and the negative fraction was taken as the memory subset. After blood collection by leukapheresis, PBMCs were isolated using Ficoll-Histopaque density gradient centrifugation and then cryopreserved in the vapor phase of liquid nitrogen. Purity and quantity of every magnetically sorted T cell population were checked by analytical flow cytometry. Genomic DNA was isolated from every sorted fraction and measured by UV absorbance on a Nanodrop 2000c.

What the research found in general, with its limitations: Clonotypes shared by all four sorted-subset donors showed higher generation probabilities than non-shared clonotypes. Incomplete sequencing was indicated by rarefaction of sorted-subset datasets, despite the large sequencing depth. Estimated clonotype richness was generally larger for naive than for memory subsets. Sampling was restricted to blood, and TCR repertoires in tissue are likely to differ from TCR repertoires in blood. Because the study included only a small number of donors, the genetic and exposure-history diversity represented was limited. Based on pairwise subsampling, the degree of clonotype sharing among donors was expected to be affected by sequencing depth. Across a few donors, approximately 4.9% of naive CD4, around 3.3% of naive CD8, 2.3% of memory CD4, and roughly 0.41% of memory CD8 clonotypes were shared.

Sequenced: naive CD4+ T cells from PBMCs. The cell subset or site label here, explained by the study, means: CD45RA+ positively selected. The chain links TRBV7-3 with TRBJ1-2, with 9 junctional bases fitting TRBD1. This TCR was recovered from a man aged 18 to 30 in good health. Some clones in this sample may be carry-over from other donors' samples. The CDR3 in this case is CASNEDRGMSGYTF. Read as DNA, the sequence is TGTGCCAGCAACGAGGACAGGGGAATGAGCGGCTACACCTTC.